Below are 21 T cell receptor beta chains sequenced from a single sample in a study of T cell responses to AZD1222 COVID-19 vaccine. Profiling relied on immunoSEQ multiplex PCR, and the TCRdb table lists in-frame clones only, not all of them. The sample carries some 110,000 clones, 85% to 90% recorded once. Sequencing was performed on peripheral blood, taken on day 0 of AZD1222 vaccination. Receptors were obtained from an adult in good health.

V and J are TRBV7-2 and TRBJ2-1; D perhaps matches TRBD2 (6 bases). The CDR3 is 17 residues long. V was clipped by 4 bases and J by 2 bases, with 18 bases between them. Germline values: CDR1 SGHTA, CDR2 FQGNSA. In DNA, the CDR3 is TGTGCCAGCAGCTCGACGGGTAGGAGGGCCGCCTACAATGAGCAGTTCTTC. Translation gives CASSSTGRRAAYNEQFF.

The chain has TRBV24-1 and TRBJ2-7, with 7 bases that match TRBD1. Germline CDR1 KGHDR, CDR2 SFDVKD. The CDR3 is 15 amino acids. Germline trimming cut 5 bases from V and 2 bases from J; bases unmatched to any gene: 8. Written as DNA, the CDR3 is TGTGCCACCAGTGCCCCCCGGGACAGTACCTACGAGCAGTACTTC. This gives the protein CATSAPRDSTYEQYF.

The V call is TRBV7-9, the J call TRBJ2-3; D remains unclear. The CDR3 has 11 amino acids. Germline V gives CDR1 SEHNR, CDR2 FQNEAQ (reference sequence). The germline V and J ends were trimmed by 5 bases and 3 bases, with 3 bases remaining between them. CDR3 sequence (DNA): TGTGCCAGCAGCGTTACAGATACGCAGTATTTT. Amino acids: CASSVTDTQYF.

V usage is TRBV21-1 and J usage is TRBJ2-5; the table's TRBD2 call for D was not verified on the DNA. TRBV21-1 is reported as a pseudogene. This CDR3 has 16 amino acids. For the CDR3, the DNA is TGTGCCAGCCTTGGGCTAGCGGGAGGGAGCCGGGAGACCCAGTACTTC. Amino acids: CASLGLAGGSRETQYF.

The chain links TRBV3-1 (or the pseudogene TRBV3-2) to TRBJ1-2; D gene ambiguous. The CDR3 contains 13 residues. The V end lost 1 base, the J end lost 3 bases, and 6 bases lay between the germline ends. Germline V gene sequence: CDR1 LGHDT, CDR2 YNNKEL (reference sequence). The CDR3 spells CASSQASDYGYTF. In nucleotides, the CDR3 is TGTGCCAGCAGCCAAGCCAGCGACTATGGCTACACCTTC.

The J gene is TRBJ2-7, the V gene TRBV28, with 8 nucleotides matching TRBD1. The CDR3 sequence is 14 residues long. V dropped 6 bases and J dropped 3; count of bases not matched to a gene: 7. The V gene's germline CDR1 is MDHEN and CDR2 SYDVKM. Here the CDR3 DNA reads TGTGCCAGCAGCTCCGGGACAGGCTTCTACGAGCAGTACTTC. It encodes CASSSGTGFYEQYF.

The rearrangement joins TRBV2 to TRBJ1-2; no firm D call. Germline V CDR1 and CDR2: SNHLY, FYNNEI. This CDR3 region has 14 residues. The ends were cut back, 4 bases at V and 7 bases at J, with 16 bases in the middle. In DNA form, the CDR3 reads TGTGCCAGCAGTGGTCTTGAGGGATTAAGTGGCTACACCTTC. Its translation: CASSGLEGLSGYTF. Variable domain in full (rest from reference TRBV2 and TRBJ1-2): EPEVTQTPSHQVTQMGQEVILRCVPISNHLYFYWYRQILGQKVEFLVSFYNNEISEKSEIFDDQFSVERPDGSNFTLKIRSTKLEDSAMYFCASSGLEGLSGYTFGSGTRLTVV.

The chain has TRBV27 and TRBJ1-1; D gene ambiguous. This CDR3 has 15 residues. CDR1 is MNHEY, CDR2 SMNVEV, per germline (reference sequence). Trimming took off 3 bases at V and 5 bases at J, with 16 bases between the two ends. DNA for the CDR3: TGTGCCAGCAGTTTTTTGGGGTCGGGTTTTACTGAAGCTTTCTTT. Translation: CASSFLGSGFTEAFF.

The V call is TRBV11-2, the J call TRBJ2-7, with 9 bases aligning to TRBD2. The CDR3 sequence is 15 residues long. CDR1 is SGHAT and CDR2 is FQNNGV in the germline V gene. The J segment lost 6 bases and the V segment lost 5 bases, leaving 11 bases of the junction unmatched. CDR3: CASSLPRGLATEQYF. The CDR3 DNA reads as TGTGCCAGCAGCCTACCCCGCGGACTAGCGACCGAGCAGTACTTC.

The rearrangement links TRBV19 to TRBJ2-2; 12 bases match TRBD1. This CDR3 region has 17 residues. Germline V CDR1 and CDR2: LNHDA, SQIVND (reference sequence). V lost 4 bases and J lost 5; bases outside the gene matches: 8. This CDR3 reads CASSKPGTGGWTGELFF. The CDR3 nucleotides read TGTGCCAGTAGTAAACCCGGGACAGGGGGCTGGACCGGGGAGCTGTTTTTT.

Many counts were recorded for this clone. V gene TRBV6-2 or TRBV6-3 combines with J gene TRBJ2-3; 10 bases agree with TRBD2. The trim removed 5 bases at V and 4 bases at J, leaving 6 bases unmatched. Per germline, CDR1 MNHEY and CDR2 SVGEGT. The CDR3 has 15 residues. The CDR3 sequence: CASSPGTSEADTQYF. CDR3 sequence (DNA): TGTGCCAGCAGTCCCGGGACTAGCGAGGCAGATACGCAGTATTTT.

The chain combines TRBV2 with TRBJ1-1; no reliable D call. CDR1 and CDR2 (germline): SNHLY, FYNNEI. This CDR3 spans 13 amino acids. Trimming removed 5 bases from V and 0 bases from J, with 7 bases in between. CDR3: CASSRVLNTEAFF. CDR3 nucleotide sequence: TGTGCCAGCAGTAGGGTCCTGAACACTGAAGCTTTCTTT.

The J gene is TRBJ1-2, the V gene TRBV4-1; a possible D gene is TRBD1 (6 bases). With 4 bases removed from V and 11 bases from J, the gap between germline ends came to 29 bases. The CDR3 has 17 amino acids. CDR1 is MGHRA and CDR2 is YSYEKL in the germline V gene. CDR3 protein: CASSLEGPGVNFQRYTF. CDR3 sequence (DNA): TGCGCCAGCAGCCTTGAAGGGCCAGGGGTTAACTTCCAAAGGTACACCTTC.

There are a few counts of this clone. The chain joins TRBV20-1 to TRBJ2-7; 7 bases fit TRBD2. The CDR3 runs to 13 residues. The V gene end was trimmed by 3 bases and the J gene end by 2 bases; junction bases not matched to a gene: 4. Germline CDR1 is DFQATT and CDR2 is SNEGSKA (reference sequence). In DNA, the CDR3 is TGCAGTGCTAGTTCCGGGACTACCTACGAGCAGTACTTC. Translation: CSASSGTTYEQYF.

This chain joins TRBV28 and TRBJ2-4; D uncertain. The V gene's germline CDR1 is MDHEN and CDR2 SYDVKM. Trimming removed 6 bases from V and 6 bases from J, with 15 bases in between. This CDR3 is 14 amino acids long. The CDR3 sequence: CASSLRAPGNIQYF. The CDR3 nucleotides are TGTGCCAGCAGCCTCCGGGCCCCCGGAAACATTCAGTACTTC. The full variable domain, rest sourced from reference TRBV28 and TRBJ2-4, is DVKVTQSSRYLVKRTGEKVFLECVQDMDHENMFWYRQDPGLGLRLIYFSYDVKMKEKGDIPEGYSVSREKKERFSLILESASTNQTSMYLCASSLRAPGNIQYFGAGTRLSVL.

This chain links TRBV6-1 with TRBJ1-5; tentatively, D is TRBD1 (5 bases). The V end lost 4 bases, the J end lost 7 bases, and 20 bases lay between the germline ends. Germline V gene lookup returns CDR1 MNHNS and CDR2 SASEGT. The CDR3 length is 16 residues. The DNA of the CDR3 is TGTGCCAGCAGTGTTGAGGGGCGACCCGAGGACCAGCCCCAGCATTTT. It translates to CASSVEGRPEDQPQHF.

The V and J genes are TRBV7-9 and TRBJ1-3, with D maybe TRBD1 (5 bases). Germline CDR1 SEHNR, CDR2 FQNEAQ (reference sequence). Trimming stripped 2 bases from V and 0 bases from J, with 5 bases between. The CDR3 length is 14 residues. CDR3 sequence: CASSLTGSGNTIYF. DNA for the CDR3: TGTGCCAGCAGCTTAACAGGCTCTGGAAACACCATATATTTT.

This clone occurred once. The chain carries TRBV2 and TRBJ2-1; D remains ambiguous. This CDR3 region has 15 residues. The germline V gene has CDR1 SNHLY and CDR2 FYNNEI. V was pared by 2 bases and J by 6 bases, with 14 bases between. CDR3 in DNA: TGTGCCAGCAGTGAACCCGGAACGCCCAGCAATGAGCAGTTCTTC. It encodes CASSEPGTPSNEQFF. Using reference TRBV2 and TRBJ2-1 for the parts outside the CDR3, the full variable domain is EPEVTQTPSHQVTQMGQEVILRCVPISNHLYFYWYRQILGQKVEFLVSFYNNEISEKSEIFDDQFSVERPDGSNFTLKIRSTKLEDSAMYFCASSEPGTPSNEQFFGPGTRLTVL.

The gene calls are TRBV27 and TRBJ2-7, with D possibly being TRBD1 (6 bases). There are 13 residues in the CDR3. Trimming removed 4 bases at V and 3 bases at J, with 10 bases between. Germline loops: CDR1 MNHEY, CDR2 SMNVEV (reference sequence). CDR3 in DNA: TGTGCCAGCAGTTACCTACAGGGCTACGAGCAGTACTTC. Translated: CASSYLQGYEQYF.

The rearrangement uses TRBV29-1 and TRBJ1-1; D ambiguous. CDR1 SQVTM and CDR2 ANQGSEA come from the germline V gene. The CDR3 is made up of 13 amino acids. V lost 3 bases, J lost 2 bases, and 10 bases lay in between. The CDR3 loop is CSVERDLNTEAFF. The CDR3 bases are TGCAGCGTTGAGCGGGATCTTAACACTGAAGCTTTCTTT.

CDR3 residues: CATSRDQWDSRYEQYF. Here the CDR3 DNA reads TGTGCCACCAGCAGAGATCAGTGGGACAGTAGGTACGAGCAGTACTTC. The chain carries TRBV15 and TRBJ2-7, with 7 bases matching TRBD1. V was pared by 0 bases and J by 4 bases, with 9 bases of the junction left unmatched. Germline V gene lookup returns CDR1 LNHNV and CDR2 YYDKDF (reference sequence). This CDR3 has 16 amino acids. The variable domain in full, with the rest retrieved from reference TRBV15 and TRBJ2-7, is DAMVIQNPRYQVTQFGKPVTLSCSQTLNHNVMYWYQQKSSQAPKLLFHYYDKDFNNEADTPDNFQSRRPNTSFCFLDIRSPGLGDTAMYLCATSRDQWDSRYEQYFGPGTRLTVT.